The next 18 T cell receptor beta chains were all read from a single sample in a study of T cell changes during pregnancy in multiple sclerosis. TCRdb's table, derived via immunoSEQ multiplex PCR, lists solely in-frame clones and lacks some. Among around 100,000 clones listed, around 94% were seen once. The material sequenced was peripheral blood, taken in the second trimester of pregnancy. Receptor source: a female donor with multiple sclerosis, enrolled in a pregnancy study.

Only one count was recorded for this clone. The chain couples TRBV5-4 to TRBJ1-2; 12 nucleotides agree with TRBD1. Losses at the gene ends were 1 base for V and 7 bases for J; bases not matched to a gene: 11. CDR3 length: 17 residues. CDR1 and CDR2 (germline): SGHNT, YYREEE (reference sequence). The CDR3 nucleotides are TGTGCCAGCAGCTTGTTGGGGACAGGGGGCGTTTCGGTTGGCTACACCTTC. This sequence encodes CASSLLGTGGVSVGYTF.

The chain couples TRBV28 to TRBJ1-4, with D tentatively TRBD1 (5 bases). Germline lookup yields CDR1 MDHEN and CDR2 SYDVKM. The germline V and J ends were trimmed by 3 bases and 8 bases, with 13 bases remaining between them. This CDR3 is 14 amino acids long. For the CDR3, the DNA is TGTGCCAGCAGTTTTATAGGGGTGGGGGAAAAACTGTTTTTT. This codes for CASSFIGVGEKLFF.

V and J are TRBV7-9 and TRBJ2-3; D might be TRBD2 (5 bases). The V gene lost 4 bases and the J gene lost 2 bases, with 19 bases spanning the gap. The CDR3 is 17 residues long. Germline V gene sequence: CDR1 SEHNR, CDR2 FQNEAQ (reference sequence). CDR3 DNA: TGTGCCAGCAGCTCAATCCACGGGGTCATACTCACAGATACGCAGTATTTT. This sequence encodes CASSSIHGVILTDTQYF.

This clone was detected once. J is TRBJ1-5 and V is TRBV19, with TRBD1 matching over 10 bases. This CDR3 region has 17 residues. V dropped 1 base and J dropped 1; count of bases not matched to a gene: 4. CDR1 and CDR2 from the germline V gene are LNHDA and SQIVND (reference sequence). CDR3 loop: CASSIGQGAGSNQPQHF. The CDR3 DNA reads TGTGCCAGTAGTATAGGACAGGGGGCAGGGAGCAATCAGCCCCAGCATTTT.

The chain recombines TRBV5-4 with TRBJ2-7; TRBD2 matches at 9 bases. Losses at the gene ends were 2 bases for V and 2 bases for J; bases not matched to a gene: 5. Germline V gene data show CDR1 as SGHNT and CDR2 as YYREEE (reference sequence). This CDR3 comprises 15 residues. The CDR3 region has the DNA TGTGCCAGCAGCTTCCGGACTAGCGATGCCTACGAGCAGTACTTC. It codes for CASSFRTSDAYEQYF.

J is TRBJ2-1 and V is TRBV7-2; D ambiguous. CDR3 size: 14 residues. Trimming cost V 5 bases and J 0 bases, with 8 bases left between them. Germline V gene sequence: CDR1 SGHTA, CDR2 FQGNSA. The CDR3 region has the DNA TGTGCCAGCAGCCCGTTGGCCTCCTACAATGAGCAGTTCTTC. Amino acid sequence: CASSPLASYNEQFF. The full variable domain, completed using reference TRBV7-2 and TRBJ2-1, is GAGVSQSPSNKVTEKGKDVELRCDPISGHTALYWYRQSLGQGLEFLIYFQGNSAPDKSGLPSDRFSAERTGGSVSTLTIQRTQQEDSAVYLCASSPLASYNEQFFGPGTRLTVL.

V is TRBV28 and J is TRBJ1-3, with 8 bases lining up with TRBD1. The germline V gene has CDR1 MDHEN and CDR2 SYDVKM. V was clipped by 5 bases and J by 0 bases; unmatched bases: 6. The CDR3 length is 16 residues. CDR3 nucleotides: TGTGCCAGCAGTCCAGGGGGCCTAAACTCTGGAAACACCATATATTTT. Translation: CASSPGGLNSGNTIYF.

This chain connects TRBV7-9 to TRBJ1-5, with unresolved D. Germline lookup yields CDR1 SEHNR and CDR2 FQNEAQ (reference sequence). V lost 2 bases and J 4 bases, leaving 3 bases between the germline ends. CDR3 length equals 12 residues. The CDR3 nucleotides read TGTGCCAGCAGCTTATATAATCAGCCCCAGCATTTT. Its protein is CASSLYNQPQHF.

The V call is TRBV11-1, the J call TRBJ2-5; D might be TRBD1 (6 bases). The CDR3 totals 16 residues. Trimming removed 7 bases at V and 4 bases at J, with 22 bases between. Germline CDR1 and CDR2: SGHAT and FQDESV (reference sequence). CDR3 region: CASNQWGTGSGETQYF. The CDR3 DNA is TGTGCCAGCAACCAGTGGGGTACAGGGTCTGGAGAGACCCAGTACTTC.

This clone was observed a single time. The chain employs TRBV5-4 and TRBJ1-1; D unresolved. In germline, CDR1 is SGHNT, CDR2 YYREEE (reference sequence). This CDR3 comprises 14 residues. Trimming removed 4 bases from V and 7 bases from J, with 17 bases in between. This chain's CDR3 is CASSPGIRELEAFF. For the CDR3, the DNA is TGTGCCAGCAGCCCGGGAATTAGGGAGCTTGAAGCTTTCTTT.

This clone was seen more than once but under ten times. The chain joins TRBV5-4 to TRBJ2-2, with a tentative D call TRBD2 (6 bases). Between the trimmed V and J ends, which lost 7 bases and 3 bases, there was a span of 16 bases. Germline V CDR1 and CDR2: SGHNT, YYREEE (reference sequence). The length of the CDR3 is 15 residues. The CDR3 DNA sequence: TGTGCCAGCCAAGCGGGCGGGACGGACACCGGGGAGCTGTTTTTT. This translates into CASQAGGTDTGELFF. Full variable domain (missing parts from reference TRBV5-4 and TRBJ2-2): ETGVTQSPTHLIKTRGQQVTLRCSSQSGHNTVSWYQQALGQGPQFIFQYYREEENGRGNFPPRFSGLQFPNYSSELNVNALELDDSALYLCASQAGGTDTGELFFGEGSRLTVL.

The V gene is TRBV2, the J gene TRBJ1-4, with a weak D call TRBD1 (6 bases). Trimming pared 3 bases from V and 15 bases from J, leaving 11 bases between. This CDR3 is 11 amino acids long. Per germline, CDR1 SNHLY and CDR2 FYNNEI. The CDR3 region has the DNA TGTGCCAGCAGTGACAGGGGCATGGTGTTTTTT. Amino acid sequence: CASSDRGMVFF.

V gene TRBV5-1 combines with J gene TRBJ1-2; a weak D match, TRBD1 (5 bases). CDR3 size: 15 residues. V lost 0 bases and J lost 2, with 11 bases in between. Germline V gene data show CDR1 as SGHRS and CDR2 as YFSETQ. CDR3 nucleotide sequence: TGCGCCAGCAGCTTGGTAGGGGATACCAACTATGGCTACACCTTC. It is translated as CASSLVGDTNYGYTF. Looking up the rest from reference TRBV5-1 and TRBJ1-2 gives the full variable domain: KAGVTQTPRYLIKTRGQQVTLSCSPISGHRSVSWYQQTPGQGLQFLFEYFSETQRNKGNFPGRFSGRQFSNSRSEMNVSTLELGDSALYLCASSLVGDTNYGYTFGSGTRLTVV.

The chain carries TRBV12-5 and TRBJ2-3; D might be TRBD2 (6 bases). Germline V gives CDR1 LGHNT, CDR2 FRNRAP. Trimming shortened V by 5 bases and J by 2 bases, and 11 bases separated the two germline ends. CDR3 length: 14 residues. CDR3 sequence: CASGLGTFTDTQYF. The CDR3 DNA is TGTGCTAGTGGTCTCGGGACTTTCACAGATACGCAGTATTTT.

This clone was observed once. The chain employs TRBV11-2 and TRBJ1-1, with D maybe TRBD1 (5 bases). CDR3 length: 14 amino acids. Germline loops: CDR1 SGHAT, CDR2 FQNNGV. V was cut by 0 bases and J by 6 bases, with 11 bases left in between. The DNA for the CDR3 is TGTGCCAGCAGCTTAGATTTCAGCAGGGCTGAAGCTTTCTTT. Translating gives CASSLDFSRAEAFF.

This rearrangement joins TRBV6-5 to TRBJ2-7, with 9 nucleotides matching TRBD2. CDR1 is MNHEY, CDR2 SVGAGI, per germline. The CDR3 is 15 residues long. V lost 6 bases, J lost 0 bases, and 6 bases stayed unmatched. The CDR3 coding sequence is TGTGCCAGCAGAACCCTAGCGGGAAACTCCTACGAGCAGTACTTC. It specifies CASRTLAGNSYEQYF.

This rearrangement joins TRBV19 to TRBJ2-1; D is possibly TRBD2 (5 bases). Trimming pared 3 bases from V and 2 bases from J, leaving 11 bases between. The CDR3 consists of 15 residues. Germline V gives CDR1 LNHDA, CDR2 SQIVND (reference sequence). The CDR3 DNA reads TGTGCCAGTAGTATCTTCGGGGAACCCTACAATGAGCAGTTCTTC. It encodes CASSIFGEPYNEQFF.

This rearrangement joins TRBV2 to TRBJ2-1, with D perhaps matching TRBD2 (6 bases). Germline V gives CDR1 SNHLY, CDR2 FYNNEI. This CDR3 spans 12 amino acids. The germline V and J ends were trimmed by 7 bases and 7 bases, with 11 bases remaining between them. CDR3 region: CASIGGANEQFF. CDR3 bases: TGTGCCAGCATTGGCGGGGCAAATGAGCAGTTCTTC.